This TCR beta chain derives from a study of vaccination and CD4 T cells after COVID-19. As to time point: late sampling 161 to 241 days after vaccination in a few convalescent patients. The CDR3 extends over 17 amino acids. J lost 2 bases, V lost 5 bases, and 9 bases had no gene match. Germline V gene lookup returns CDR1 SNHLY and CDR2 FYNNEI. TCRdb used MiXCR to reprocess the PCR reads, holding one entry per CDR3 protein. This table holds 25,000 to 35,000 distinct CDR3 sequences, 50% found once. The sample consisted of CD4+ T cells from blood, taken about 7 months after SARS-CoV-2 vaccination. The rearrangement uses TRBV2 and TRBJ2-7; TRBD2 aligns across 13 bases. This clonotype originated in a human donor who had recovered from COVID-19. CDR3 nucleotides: TGTGCCAGCAGTCTGGGACTAGCGGGACCTTTCACCTACGAGCAGTACTTC. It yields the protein CASSLGLAGPFTYEQYF.